This T cell receptor (beta chain) was retrieved from a study of T cells after yellow fever vaccination. Study conclusions and caveats: CD4 and CD8 compartments shared a small share of clonotypes. A large majority of primary-vaccination clones showed up again after the booster (around 96% CD4, around 90% CD8).

This clonotype has ten or more counts. Antigen specificity is unknown. Production of TCR cDNA was by 5'RACE template switching, which also added a universal primer site and UMIs. One entry per CDR3 protein results from TCRdb running MiXCR on the 5' RACE reads. The sample comprises approximately 110,000 distinct CDR3 sequences, about 7% of which are singletons, and roughly 2.6% rests with the top ten. CDR3 length equals 14 residues. Germline V lookup: CDR1 MNHNS, CDR2 SASEGT. V gave up 6 bases and J gave up 1 base; unmatched junction bases: 4. The rearrangement uses TRBV6-1 and TRBJ2-5; 8 positions match TRBD2. The receptor's source is a man between 18 and 29 years old who received the YFV17D yellow fever vaccine. Source: CD4+ T cells sorted from PBMCs, taken 10 days after the first yellow fever vaccination. The CDR3: CASSRGTSQETQYF. The CDR3 nucleotides are TGTGCCAGCAGCCGTGGGACTAGCCAAGAGACCCAGTACTTC.